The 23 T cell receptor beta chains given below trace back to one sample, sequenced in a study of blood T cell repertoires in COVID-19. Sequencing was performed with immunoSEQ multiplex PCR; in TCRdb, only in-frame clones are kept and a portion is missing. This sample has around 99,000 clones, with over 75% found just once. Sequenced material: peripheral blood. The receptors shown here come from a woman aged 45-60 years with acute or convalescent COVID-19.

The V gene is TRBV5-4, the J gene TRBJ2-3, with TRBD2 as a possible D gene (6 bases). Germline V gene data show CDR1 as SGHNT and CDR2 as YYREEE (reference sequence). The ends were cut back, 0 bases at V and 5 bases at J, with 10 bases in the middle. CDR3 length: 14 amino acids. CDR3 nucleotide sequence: TGTGCCAGCAGCTTGGCCTTGGGAGGAGATACGCAGTATTTT. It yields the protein CASSLALGGDTQYF. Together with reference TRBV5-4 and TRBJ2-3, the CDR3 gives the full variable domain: ETGVTQSPTHLIKTRGQQVTLRCSSQSGHNTVSWYQQALGQGPQFIFQYYREEENGRGNFPPRFSGLQFPNYSSELNVNALELDDSALYLCASSLALGGDTQYFGPGTRLTVL.

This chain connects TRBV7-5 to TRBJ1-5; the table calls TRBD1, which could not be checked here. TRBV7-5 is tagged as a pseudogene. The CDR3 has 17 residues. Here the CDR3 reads CVRSKEGGQGANQPQHF. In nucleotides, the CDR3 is TGTGTCAGAAGCAAAGAGGGGGGACAGGGGGCGAATCAGCCCCAGCATTTT.

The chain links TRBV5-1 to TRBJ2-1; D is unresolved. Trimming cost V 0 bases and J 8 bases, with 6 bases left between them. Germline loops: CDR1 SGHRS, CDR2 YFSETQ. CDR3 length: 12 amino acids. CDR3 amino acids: CASSLDLYEQFF. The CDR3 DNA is TGCGCCAGCAGCTTGGACCTATATGAGCAGTTCTTC.

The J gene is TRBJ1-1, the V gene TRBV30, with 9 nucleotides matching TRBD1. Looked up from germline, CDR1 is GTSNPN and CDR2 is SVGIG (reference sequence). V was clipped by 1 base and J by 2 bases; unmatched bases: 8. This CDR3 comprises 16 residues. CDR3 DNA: TGTGCCTGGAGTGGCGCATGGGACAGGGAAAACACTGAAGCTTTCTTT. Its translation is CAWSGAWDRENTEAFF.

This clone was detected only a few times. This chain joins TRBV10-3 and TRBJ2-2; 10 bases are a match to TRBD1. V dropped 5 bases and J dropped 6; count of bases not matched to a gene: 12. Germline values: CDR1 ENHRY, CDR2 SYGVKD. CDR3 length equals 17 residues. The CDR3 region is CAISKDGTGVGSGELFF. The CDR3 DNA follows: TGTGCCATCAGTAAGGACGGGACAGGGGTAGGATCCGGGGAGCTGTTTTTT.

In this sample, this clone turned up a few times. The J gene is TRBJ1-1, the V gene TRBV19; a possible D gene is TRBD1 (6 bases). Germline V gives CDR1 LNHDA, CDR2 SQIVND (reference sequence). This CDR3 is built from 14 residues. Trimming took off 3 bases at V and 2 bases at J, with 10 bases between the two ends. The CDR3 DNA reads TGTGCCAGTAGTATCCGGACAGTCAACACTGAAGCTTTCTTT. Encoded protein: CASSIRTVNTEAFF.

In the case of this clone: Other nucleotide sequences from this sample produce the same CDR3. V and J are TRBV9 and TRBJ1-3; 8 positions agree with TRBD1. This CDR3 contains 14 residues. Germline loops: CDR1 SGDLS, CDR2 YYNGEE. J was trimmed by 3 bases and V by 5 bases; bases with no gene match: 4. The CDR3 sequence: CASSSTGGGNTIYF. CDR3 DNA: TGTGCCAGCAGTTCTACAGGGGGTGGAAACACCATATATTTT.

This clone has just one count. CDR3: CASSYPTPGLAGSSYNEQFF. The CDR3, as DNA: TGCGCCAGCAGCTACCCGACCCCGGGACTAGCCGGAAGCTCCTACAATGAGCAGTTCTTC. The chain joins TRBV5-1 to TRBJ2-1; 9 nucleotides line up with TRBD2. V was pared by 3 bases and J by 0 bases, with 16 bases of the junction left unmatched. CDR3 size: 20 residues. Germline CDR1 reads SGHRS; CDR2 reads YFSETQ.

CDR3 nucleotide sequence: TGTGCCAGCAGCGTAATGAGCGGGGGGGCCACCGGGGAGCTGTTTTTT. This encodes CASSVMSGGATGELFF. The gene calls are TRBV9 and TRBJ2-2; 10 nucleotides align to TRBD2. The CDR3 runs to 16 residues. The germline gives CDR1 SGDLS, CDR2 YYNGEE. The J segment lost 4 bases and the V segment lost 1 base, leaving 4 bases of the junction unmatched.

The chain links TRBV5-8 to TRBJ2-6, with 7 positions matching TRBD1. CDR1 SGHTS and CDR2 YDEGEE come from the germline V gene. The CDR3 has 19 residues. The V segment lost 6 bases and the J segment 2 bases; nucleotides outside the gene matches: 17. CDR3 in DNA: TGTGCCAGCACTCTCATCTTCCGTGTCGACAGGGCTGGGGCCAACGTCCTGACTTTC. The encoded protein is CASTLIFRVDRAGANVLTF.

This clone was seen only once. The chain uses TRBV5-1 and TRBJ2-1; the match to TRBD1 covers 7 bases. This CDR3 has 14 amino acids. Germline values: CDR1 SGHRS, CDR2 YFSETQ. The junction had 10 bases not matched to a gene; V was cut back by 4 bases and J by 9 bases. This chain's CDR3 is CASSTGQEWTEQFF. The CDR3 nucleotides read TGCGCCAGCAGCACCGGACAGGAGTGGACTGAGCAGTTCTTC.

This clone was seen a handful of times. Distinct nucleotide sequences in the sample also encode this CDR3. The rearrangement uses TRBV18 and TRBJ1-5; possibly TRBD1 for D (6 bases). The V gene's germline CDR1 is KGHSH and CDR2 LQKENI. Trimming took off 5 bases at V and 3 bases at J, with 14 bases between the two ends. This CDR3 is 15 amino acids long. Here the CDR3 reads CASSSSGTLNQPQHF. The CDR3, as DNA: TGTGCCAGCTCATCCTCCGGGACACTCAATCAGCCCCAGCATTTT. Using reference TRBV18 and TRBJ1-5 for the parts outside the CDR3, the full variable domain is NAGVMQNPRHLVRRRGQEARLRCSPMKGHSHVYWYRQLPEEGLKFMVYLQKENIIDESGMPKERFSAEFPKEGPSILRIQQVVRGDSAAYFCASSSSGTLNQPQHFGDGTRLSIL.

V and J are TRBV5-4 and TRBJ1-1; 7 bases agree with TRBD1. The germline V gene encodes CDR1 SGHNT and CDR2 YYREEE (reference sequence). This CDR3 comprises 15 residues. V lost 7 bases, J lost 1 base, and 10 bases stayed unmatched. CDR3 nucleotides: TGTGCCAGCCAGTCGCCAGGGGGGTCGAACACTGAAGCTTTCTTT. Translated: CASQSPGGSNTEAFF.

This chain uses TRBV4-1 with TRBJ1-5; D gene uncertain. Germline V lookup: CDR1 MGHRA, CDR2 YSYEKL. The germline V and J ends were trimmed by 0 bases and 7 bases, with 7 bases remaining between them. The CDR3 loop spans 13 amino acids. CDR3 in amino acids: CASSQDYNQPQHF. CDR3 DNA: TGCGCCAGCAGCCAAGATTACAACCAGCCCCAGCATTTT.

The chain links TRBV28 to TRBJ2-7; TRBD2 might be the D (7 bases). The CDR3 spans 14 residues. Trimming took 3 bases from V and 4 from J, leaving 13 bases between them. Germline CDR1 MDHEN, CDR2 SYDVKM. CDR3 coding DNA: TGTGCCAGCAGTTTGTACGGGGGGCCTTACGAGCAGTACTTC. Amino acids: CASSLYGGPYEQYF.

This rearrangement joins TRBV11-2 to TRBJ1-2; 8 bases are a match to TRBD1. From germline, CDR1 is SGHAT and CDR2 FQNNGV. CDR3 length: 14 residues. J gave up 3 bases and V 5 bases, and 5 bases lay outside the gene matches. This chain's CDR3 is CASSRQGRDYGYTF. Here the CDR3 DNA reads TGTGCCAGCAGCCGACAGGGGAGGGACTATGGCTACACCTTC.

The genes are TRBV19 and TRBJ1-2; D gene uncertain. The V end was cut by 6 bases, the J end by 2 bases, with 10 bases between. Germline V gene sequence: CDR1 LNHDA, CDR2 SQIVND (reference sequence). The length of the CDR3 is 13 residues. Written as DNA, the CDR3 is TGTGCCAGTAGCCGAGGCGAAAACTATGGCTACACCTTC. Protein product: CASSRGENYGYTF.

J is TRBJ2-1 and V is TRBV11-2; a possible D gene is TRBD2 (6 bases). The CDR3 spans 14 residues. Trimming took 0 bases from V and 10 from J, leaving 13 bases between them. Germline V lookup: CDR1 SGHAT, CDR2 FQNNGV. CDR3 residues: CASSLERGGREQFF. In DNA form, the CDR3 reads TGTGCCAGCAGCTTAGAGCGGGGCGGGCGGGAGCAGTTCTTC.

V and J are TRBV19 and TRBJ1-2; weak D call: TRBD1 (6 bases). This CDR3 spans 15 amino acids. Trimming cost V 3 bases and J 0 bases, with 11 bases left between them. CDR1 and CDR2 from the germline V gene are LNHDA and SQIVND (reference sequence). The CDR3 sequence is CASSIKGGPNYGYTF. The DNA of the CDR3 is TGTGCCAGTAGTATTAAAGGGGGACCTAACTATGGCTACACCTTC.

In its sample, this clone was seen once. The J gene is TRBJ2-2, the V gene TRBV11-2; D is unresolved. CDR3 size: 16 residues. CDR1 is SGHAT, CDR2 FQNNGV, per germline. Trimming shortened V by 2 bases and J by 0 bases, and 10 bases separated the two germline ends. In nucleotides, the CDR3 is TGTGCCAGCAGCTTACAAGCATTCACGAACACCGGGGAGCTGTTTTTT. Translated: CASSLQAFTNTGELFF.

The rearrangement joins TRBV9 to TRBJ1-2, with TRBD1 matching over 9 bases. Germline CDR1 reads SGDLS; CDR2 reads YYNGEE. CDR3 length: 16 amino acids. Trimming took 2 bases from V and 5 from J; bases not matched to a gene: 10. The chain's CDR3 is CASSVVPGQGEYGYTF. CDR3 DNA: TGTGCCAGCAGCGTCGTCCCGGGACAGGGAGAATATGGCTACACCTTC.

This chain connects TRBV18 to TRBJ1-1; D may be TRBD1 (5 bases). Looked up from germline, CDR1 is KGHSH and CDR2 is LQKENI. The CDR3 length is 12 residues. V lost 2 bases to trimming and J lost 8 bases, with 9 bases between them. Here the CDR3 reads CASSPAAGEAFF. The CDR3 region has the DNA TGTGCCAGCTCACCAGCGGCAGGGGAAGCTTTCTTT.

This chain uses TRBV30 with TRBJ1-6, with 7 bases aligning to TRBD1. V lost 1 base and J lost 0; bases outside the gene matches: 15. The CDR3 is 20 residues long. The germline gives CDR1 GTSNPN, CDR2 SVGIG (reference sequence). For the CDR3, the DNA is TGTGCCTGGAGTGCATCACACGGGACAGTCAGTAGCTCCTATAATTCACCCCTCCACTTT. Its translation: CAWSASHGTVSSSYNSPLHF.